This T cell receptor (beta chain) derives from a study of human T cells and chemical hapten exposure. Study details: During the approximately 25-week study period, patients had diphenylcyclopropenone applied to the scalp every week.

The time point was: patch test 3, about 24 weeks after DPC sensitization. Sample treatment: therapeutic diphenylcyclopropenone sensitization with weekly scalp DPC. Using its own MiXCR run on the RACE reads, TCRdb lists one record per CDR3 protein. The sample carries approximately 160,000 distinct CDR3 sequences, 25% to 30% recorded once. Sequenced here: whole blood, sampled in connection with sensitization to the hapten diphenylcyclopropenone (DPC). The sequence was collected from a young woman with alopecia areata. Some clones in this sample may be carry-over from other donors' samples.

CDR3 nucleotide sequence: TGTGCCAGCAGCTCCTCATCGACAGGGGGGTCTGATCAGCCCCAGCATTTT. Translation gives CASSSSSTGGSDQPQHF. The chain recombines TRBV7-9 with TRBJ1-5; 9 bases are shared with TRBD1. V dropped 4 bases and J dropped 5; count of bases not matched to a gene: 12. Germline CDR1 is SEHNR and CDR2 is FQNEAQ (reference sequence). The CDR3 contains 17 residues.